This TCR beta chain originates from a study of beta chain features in type 1 diabetes. Study-wide results and caveats: Naive, central memory and Treg TCRB repertoires seemed to resemble each other more closely in patients than they did in healthy donors.

Sequencing targeted expressed TCRB transcripts, as all isolated RNA had been reverse transcribed. Assay: immunoSEQ multiplex PCR; the TCRdb copy retains only in-frame clones and omits some. This table holds about 930,000 clones, roughly a sixth found once. This clone was detected only a few times. Its target is unknown. Sequenced sample: naive CD4+ T cells from blood. This receptor was taken from a woman aged 18-30 years in good health.

Written as DNA, the CDR3 is TGTGCCATCAGTGAGGACCCAGAGGGGCGCGAGCAGTACTTC. Protein sequence: CAISEDPEGREQYF. V gene TRBV10-3 combines with J gene TRBJ2-7; D is possibly TRBD1 or TRBD2 (5 bases each). The CDR3 covers 14 residues. Germline V gives CDR1 ENHRY, CDR2 SYGVKD. The V end lost 2 bases, the J end lost 6 bases, and 14 bases lay between the germline ends.